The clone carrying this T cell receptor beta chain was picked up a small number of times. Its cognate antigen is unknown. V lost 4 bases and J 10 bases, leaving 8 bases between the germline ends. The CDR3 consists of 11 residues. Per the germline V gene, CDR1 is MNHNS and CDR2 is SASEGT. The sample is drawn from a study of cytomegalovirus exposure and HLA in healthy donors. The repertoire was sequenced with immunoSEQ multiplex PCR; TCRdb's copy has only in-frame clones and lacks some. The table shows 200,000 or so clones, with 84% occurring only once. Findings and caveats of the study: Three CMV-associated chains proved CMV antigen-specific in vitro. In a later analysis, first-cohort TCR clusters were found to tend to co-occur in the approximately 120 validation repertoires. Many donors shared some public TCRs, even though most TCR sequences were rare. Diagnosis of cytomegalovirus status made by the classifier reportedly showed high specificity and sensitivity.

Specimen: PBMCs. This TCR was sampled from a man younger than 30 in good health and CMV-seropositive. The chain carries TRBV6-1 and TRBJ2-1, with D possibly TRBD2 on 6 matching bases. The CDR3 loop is CASSGGREQFF. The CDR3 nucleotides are TGTGCCAGCAGTGGTGGGAGGGAGCAGTTCTTC.